The rows below give T cell receptor beta chains drawn from one sample of a study of blood T cell repertoires in COVID-19. Profiled with immunoSEQ multiplex PCR; TCRdb holds only in-frame clones, not every one. The data contain 95,000 to 150,000 clones, over 80% of them singletons. The sample consisted of peripheral blood. The receptors were sampled from a woman in her sixties or seventies with acute or convalescent COVID-19. Each CDR3 is given without its conserved first and last residue. Fields, in order: D gene, V gene, J gene, CDR3 protein. The D gene is left open where the match is weak.

TRBD1,TRBV5-1,TRBJ1-2,ASSLTGDRVYGYT
-,TRBV19,TRBJ2-2,ASSTRFSTGELF
TRBD1,TRBV5-1,TRBJ1-2,ASSLEGADYGYT
TRBD1,TRBV3-1/TRBV3-2,TRBJ1-4,ASSQEWTGIGELF
-,TRBV5-5,TRBJ1-4,ASSFLGGATEKLF
-,TRBV28,TRBJ1-4,ASTTGSLGKLF
-,TRBV5-1,TRBJ1-1,ASSLVRGGTEAF
TRBD1,TRBV2,TRBJ1-5,ASREGQRNQPQH
TRBD1,TRBV28,TRBJ2-7,ASIGHRGSLSGVGYEQY
TRBD1,TRBV28,TRBJ1-2,ASSPPGQTAYT
-,TRBV2,TRBJ1-4,ASNQDSQATNEKLF
TRBD1,TRBV6-5,TRBJ2-7,ASSNTGTGAYEQY
-,TRBV3-1/TRBV3-2,TRBJ2-1,ASSQERNEQF
TRBD1,TRBV5-4,TRBJ1-2,ASSSTGFSGYT
TRBD1,TRBV6-5,TRBJ1-2,ASSDRGNYGYT
-,TRBV10-1,TRBJ2-5,ASSESIWADQETQY
-,TRBV6-6,TRBJ1-1,ASSQELIPGAF
-,TRBV6-5,TRBJ1-6,ASSYGPGNNSPLH
-,TRBV28,TRBJ2-1,ASGLGQGNNEQF
TRBD1,TRBV6-1,TRBJ1-2,ASSGYRGNYGYT
TRBD2,TRBV19,TRBJ2-1,ASSGTSGGNEQF
TRBD2,TRBV3-1/TRBV3-2,TRBJ2-7,ASSQGPAGGGEQY
TRBD2,TRBV5-1,TRBJ2-4,ASSPPGGGNIQY
-,TRBV6-5,TRBJ1-1,ASRRQANTEAF
TRBD1,TRBV28,TRBJ1-2,ASSVGDRRYGYT
-,TRBV28,TRBJ2-7,ASSFPPQGLRYEQY
TRBD2,TRBV3-1/TRBV3-2,TRBJ2-5,ASSHRSGGRETQY
-,TRBV29-1,TRBJ1-1,SPVVNTEAF
-,TRBV18,TRBJ1-2,ASSQGQTYGYT
TRBD2,TRBV7-3,TRBJ2-2,ASSEGGVTGELF
-,TRBV3-1/TRBV3-2,TRBJ1-5,ASSQDAGWGNQPQH
-,TRBV5-4,TRBJ1-1,ASSLSPLGSTDTEAF
TRBD2,TRBV24-1,TRBJ2-2,ATAATSGTNTGELF
-,TRBV4-1,TRBJ2-7,ASSQEITATYEQY
-,TRBV2,TRBJ1-5,ASSEVKGKFQPQH
-,TRBV3-1/TRBV3-2,TRBJ1-4,ASSASDRLEKLF
TRBD1,TRBV9,TRBJ2-7,ASSVGDSPPSYEQY
-,TRBV4-1,TRBJ2-1,ASSQAGGSYNEQF
-,TRBV5-4,TRBJ2-7,ASSLVASGEQY
-,TRBV6-1,TRBJ1-1,ASSERGGAGGTEAF
-,TRBV5-8,TRBJ1-5,ASSLSSGFNQPQH
TRBD1,TRBV29-1,TRBJ1-2,SVQQGAGGYT
TRBD1,TRBV6-5,TRBJ1-2,ASRTGQGAFFGYT
TRBD1,TRBV5-5,TRBJ1-1,ASSLTYYRGFGAF
-,TRBV4-2,TRBJ2-2,ASSQDVGLARSGELF
-,TRBV5-6,TRBJ1-2,ASSRGAGSGT
TRBD1,TRBV28,TRBJ1-2,ASSGPGTGGYGYT
TRBD1,TRBV19,TRBJ1-2,ASTPAGGGNGYT
-,TRBV11-1,TRBJ2-1,ASSLDSGPHNEQF
-,TRBV4-1,TRBJ2-2,ASSRGDTGELF
TRBD2,TRBV5-4,TRBJ2-1,ASSLGAGGLGNEQF
TRBD1,TRBV11-2,TRBJ2-2,ASRASGTGNTGELF
-,TRBV19,TRBJ2-2,ASRVLNTGELF
TRBD1,TRBV6-5,TRBJ2-1,ASSSGTVSDEQF
-,TRBV28,TRBJ1-5,ASLSGNQPQH